This TCR beta chain comes out of a study of CD8 T cells in ankylosing spondylitis. Quantitative 5'-RACE with molecular barcodes was used to make the TCR beta libraries. TCRdb itself ran the 5' RACE reads through MiXCR, one entry per CDR3 protein. The sample lists some 250,000 distinct CDR3 sequences, about 24% occurring once. There are a few counts of this clonotype. The antigen remains unidentified. Points from the study as a whole: Within matched ankylosing spondylitis synovial fluid, disease-linked clones were reportedly significantly enriched. Reactive arthritis synovial fluid and blood were previously reported to contain some motif variants.

V trimming: 6 bases; J trimming: 2 bases; junction bases outside the gene matches: 5. CDR3 length equals 14 residues. The V and J genes are TRBV12-3 or TRBV12-4 and TRBJ2-7; 9 bases align to TRBD1. The TCR comes from a male donor with ankylosing spondylitis or in good health (not recorded which). Source material: blood, either unsorted or a sorted T cell fraction (not recorded which). CDR3 bases: TGTGCCAGCAGGGACGGGACAGGGACCTACGAGCAGTACTTC. This translates into CASRDGTGTYEQYF.